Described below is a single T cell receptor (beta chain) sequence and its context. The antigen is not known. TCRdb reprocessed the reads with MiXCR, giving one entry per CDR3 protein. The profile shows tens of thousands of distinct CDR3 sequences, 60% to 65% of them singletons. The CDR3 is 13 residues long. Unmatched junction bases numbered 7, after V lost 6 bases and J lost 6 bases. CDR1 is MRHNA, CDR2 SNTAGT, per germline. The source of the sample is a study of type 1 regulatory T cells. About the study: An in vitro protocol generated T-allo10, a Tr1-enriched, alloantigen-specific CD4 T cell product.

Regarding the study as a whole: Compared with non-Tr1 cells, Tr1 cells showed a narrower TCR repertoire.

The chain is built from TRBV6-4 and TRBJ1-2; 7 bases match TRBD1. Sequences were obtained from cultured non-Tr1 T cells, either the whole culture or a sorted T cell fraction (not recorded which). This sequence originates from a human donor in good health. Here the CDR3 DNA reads TGTGCCAGCAGGGCCGATGGGACAGATGGCTACACCTTC. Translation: CASRADGTDGYTF.